This TCR beta chain was sequenced for a study of cytomegalovirus exposure and HLA in healthy donors. Across the whole study: When 350 to 500 donors were genotyped, roughly 82% of them were found to fall in the Caucasian-associated ancestry cluster. Study-wide results and limits: Per a prior analysis, the majority of TCR beta V segments were productive roughly 90% or roughly 30% of the time. Researchers reported in a later analysis that common viral pathogens appeared linked to several top clusters. Looking again later, the authors saw that most CMV-associated TCR beta chains seemed HLA-restricted.

The V end was cut by 3 bases, the J end by 4 bases, with 6 bases between. CDR1 is SEHNR, CDR2 FQNEAQ, per germline (reference sequence). The CDR3 loop spans 12 amino acids. Comment on this clone: Antigen: not known.

PCR used 60 Vbeta primers and 13 Jbeta primers. TCRdb's table, derived via immunoSEQ multiplex PCR, lists solely in-frame clones and lacks some. The sample lists approximately 74,000 clones; around 75% were seen once. The material sequenced was PBMCs. The TCR comes from a man aged 55-75 years in good health and CMV-seropositive. The chain has TRBV7-9 and TRBJ1-2, with unresolved D. The CDR3: CASSLEAYGYTF. As DNA, the CDR3 is TGTGCCAGCAGCTTGGAGGCCTATGGCTACACCTTC. The variable domain in full, with the rest retrieved from reference TRBV7-9 and TRBJ1-2, is DTGVSQNPRHKITKRGQNVTFRCDPISEHNRLYWYRQTLGQGPEFLTYFQNEAQLEKSRLLSDRFSAERPKGSFSTLEIQRTEQGDSAMYLCASSLEAYGYTFGSGTRLTVV.